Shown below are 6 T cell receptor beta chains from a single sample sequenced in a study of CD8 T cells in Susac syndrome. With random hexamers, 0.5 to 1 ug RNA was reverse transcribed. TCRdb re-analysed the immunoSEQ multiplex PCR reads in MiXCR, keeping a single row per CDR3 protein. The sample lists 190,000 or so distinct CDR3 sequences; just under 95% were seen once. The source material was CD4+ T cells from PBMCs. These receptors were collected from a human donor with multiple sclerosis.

CDR3: CAIRTGGNSPLHF. CDR3 in DNA: TGTGCCATTCGGACAGGGGGCAATTCACCCCTCCACTTT. The chain employs TRBV10-3 and TRBJ1-6; 11 nucleotides align to TRBD1. CDR3 length equals 13 residues. Germline-derived CDR1 and CDR2 are ENHRY and SYGVKD. J gave up 7 bases and V 9 bases, and 2 bases lay outside the gene matches.

DNA of the CDR3: TGTGCCTGGTCCTCCGGGACAGCGAACACTGAAGCTTTCTTT. This translates into CAWSSGTANTEAFF. The rearrangement joins TRBV30 to TRBJ1-1; the match to TRBD1 covers 7 bases. The V and J ends lost 5 bases and 1 base, in that order; junction bases with no gene match: 7. Germline CDR1 reads GTSNPN; CDR2 reads SVGIG (reference sequence). This CDR3 comprises 14 residues.

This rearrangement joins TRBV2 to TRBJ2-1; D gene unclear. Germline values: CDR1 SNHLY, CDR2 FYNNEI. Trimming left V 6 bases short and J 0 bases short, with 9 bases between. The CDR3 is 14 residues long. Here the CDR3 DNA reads TGTGCCAGCAGGGTAATAAGCTCCTACAATGAGCAGTTCTTC. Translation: CASRVISSYNEQFF. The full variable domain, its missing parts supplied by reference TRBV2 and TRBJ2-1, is EPEVTQTPSHQVTQMGQEVILRCVPISNHLYFYWYRQILGQKVEFLVSFYNNEISEKSEIFDDQFSVERPDGSNFTLKIRSTKLEDSAMYFCASRVISSYNEQFFGPGTRLTVL.

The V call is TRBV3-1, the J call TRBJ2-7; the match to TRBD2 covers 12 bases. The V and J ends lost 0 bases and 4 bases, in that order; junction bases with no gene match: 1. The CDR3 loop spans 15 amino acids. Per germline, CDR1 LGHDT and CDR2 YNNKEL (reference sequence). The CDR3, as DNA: TGTGCCAGCAGCCAAGATACTAGCGGGGGGTACGAGCAGTACGTC. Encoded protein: CASSQDTSGGYEQYV.

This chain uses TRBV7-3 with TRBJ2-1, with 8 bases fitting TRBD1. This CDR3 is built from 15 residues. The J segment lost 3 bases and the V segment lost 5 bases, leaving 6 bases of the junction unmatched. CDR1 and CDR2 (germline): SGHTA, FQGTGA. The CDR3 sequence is CASSPRTGSYNEQFF. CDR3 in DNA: TGTGCCAGCAGCCCTAGGACAGGGAGCTACAATGAGCAGTTCTTC.

Here the CDR3 reads CASSGTITYEQYV. CDR3 DNA: TGTGCCAGCAGCGGAACGATAACCTACGAGCAGTACGTC. The rearrangement links TRBV28 to TRBJ2-7; D is unresolved. With 6 bases removed from V and 2 bases from J, the gap between germline ends came to 11 bases. The CDR3 is 13 amino acids. Per the germline V gene, CDR1 is MDHEN and CDR2 is SYDVKM.